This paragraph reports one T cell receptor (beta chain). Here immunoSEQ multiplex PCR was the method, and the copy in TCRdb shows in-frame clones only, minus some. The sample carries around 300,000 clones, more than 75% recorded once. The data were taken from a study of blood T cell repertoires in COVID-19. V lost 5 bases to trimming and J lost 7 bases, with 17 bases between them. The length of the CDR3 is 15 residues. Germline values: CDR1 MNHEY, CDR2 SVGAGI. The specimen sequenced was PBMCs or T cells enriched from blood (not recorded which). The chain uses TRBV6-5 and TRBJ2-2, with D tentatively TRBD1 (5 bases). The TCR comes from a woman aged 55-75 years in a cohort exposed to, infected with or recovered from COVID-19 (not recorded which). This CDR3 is CASSPLGLLGGELFF. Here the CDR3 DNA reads TGTGCCAGCAGTCCATTGGGGCTCTTGGGCGGGGAGCTGTTTTTT.